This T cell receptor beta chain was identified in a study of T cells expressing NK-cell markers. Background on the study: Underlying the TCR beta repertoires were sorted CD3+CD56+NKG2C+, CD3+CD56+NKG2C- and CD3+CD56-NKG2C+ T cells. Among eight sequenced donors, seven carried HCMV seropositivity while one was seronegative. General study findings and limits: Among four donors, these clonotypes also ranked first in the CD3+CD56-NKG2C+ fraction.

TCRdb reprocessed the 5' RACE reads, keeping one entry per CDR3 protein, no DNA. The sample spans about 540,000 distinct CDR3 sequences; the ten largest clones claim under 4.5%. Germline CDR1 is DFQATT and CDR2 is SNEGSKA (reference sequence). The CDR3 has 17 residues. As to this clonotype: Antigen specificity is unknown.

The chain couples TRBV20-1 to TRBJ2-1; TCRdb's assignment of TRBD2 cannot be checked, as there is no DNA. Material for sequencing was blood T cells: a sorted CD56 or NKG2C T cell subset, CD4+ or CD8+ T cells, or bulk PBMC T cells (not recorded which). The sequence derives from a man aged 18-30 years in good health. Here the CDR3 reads CSAERGVRRESWDEQFF.